A single sample gave rise to the 30 T cell receptor beta chains below, sequenced in a study of T cell changes during pregnancy in multiple sclerosis. The table came from immunoSEQ multiplex PCR; TCRdb's copy has only in-frame clones and leaves some out. The table includes roughly 110,000 clones, around 93% detected once. The sequencing used peripheral blood, collected after pregnancy. Receptors were obtained from a female donor with multiple sclerosis, enrolled in a pregnancy study.

The chain couples TRBV6-5 to TRBJ2-7; 7 bases line up with TRBD1. The CDR3 is 15 residues long. CDR1 is MNHEY and CDR2 is SVGAGI in the germline V gene. With 6 bases clipped from V and 0 bases from J, the junction kept 8 bases outside the gene matches. In nucleotides, the CDR3 is TGTGCCAGCAGCCGCCTCCGGGACAGCTCCTACGAGCAGTACTTC. Protein product: CASSRLRDSSYEQYF.

V is TRBV9 and J is TRBJ2-1; possible D gene TRBD1, 6 bases. This CDR3 is 15 amino acids long. In germline, CDR1 is SGDLS, CDR2 YYNGEE. Trimming stripped 0 bases from V and 4 bases from J, with 11 bases between. The DNA for the CDR3 is TGTGCCAGCAGCGTAGACCGGACAGCGTACAATGAGCAGTTCTTC. It translates to CASSVDRTAYNEQFF. Full variable domain (missing parts from reference TRBV9 and TRBJ2-1): DSGVTQTPKHLITATGQRVTLRCSPRSGDLSVYWYQQSLDQGLQFLIQYYNGEERAKGNILERFSAQQFPDLHSELNLSSLELGDSALYFCASSVDRTAYNEQFFGPGTRLTVL.

The chain combines TRBV27 with TRBJ2-1, with D possibly matching TRBD2 (5 bases). The CDR3 loop spans 15 amino acids. CDR1 is MNHEY and CDR2 is SMNVEV in the germline V gene (reference sequence). V lost 2 bases and J 8 bases, leaving 16 bases between the germline ends. CDR3 protein: CASSLISRLADEQFF. The CDR3 DNA reads TGTGCCAGCAGTTTAATATCTCGGCTAGCAGATGAGCAGTTCTTC.

The chain uses TRBV9 and TRBJ2-3; D is perhaps TRBD2 (5 bases). Germline CDR1 is SGDLS and CDR2 is YYNGEE. Deletions cut 0 bases from V and 5 bases from J, with 19 bases between. The CDR3 consists of 17 residues. The CDR3 DNA reads as TGTGCCAGCAGCGTAGTAGGACTGGTGAGTTCAGAAGATACGCAGTATTTT. Its protein is CASSVVGLVSSEDTQYF. The full variable domain, with the rest looked up from reference TRBV9 and TRBJ2-3, is DSGVTQTPKHLITATGQRVTLRCSPRSGDLSVYWYQQSLDQGLQFLIQYYNGEERAKGNILERFSAQQFPDLHSELNLSSLELGDSALYFCASSVVGLVSSEDTQYFGPGTRLTVL.

J is TRBJ2-1 and V is TRBV6-1; D may be TRBD1 (6 bases). With 1 base removed from V and 5 bases from J, the gap between germline ends came to 21 bases. Germline V gene data show CDR1 as MNHNS and CDR2 as SASEGT. CDR3 length equals 18 residues. CDR3 amino acids: CASSEGQGTLWLDNEQFF. For the CDR3, the DNA is TGTGCCAGCAGTGAAGGGCAGGGGACACTGTGGTTGGACAATGAGCAGTTCTTC.

This sequence joins TRBV25-1 and TRBJ1-4; D may be TRBD1 (6 bases). Trimming pared 3 bases from V and 8 bases from J, leaving 13 bases between. The CDR3 contains 14 residues. In germline, CDR1 is MGHDK, CDR2 SYGVNS. Here the CDR3 DNA reads TGTGCCAGCAGTGATCGGACAGTAAACGAAAAACTGTTTTTT. Translated: CASSDRTVNEKLFF.

The rearrangement joins TRBV7-3 to TRBJ2-1; 12 positions match TRBD2. V lost 6 bases, J lost 3 bases, and 3 bases stayed unmatched. This CDR3 is 15 amino acids long. The germline V gene has CDR1 SGHTA and CDR2 FQGTGA. CDR3 loop: CASSPSGGGYNEQFF. DNA for the CDR3: TGTGCCAGCAGTCCTAGCGGGGGGGGCTACAATGAGCAGTTCTTC.

V usage is TRBV7-9 and J usage is TRBJ2-7; weak D call: TRBD1 (7 bases). The V gene's germline CDR1 is SEHNR and CDR2 FQNEAQ (reference sequence). V was pared by 1 base and J by 1 base, with 20 bases between. The CDR3 sequence is 18 residues long. The CDR3 region has the DNA TGTGCCAGCAGCTTAGTCCCCTCACGACAGGGAGGATCCTACGAGCAGTACTTC. Its translation is CASSLVPSRQGGSYEQYF.

The J gene is TRBJ2-3, the V gene TRBV5-1; D call uncertain. Trimming cost V 4 bases and J 3 bases, with 6 bases left between them. The germline V gene has CDR1 SGHRS and CDR2 YFSETQ. The CDR3 is 12 amino acids. CDR3 coding DNA: TGCGCCAGCAGCGAGGCTACAGATACGCAGTATTTT. Encoded protein: CASSEATDTQYF.

The chain recombines TRBV5-4 with TRBJ2-1; 8 bases are shared with TRBD2. The germline V gene encodes CDR1 SGHNT and CDR2 YYREEE (reference sequence). The CDR3 extends over 13 amino acids. V lost 4 bases, J lost 3 bases, and 0 bases stayed unmatched. Here the CDR3 DNA reads TGTGCCAGCAGCAGCGGGGGCTACAATGAGCAGTTCTTC. This gives the protein CASSSGGYNEQFF.

This clone was observed a single time. The rearrangement uses TRBV12-2 and TRBJ2-1; the table names TRBD2, a call not compared with the DNA. TRBV12-2 is a listed pseudogene. The CDR3 totals 16 residues. DNA for the CDR3: TGTGCAAGCGAGGGCTTGAAGCGGGAGGGTGGGAATGAGCAGTTCTTC. It translates to CASEGLKREGGNEQFF.

This chain connects TRBV4-2 to TRBJ2-7; the match to TRBD2 covers 8 bases. The V and J ends lost 3 bases and 2 bases, in that order; junction bases with no gene match: 9. The CDR3 sequence is 16 residues long. Germline V lookup: CDR1 LGHNA, CDR2 YNFKEQ. The CDR3 DNA reads as TGTGCCAGCAGCCACCCGCGCGACGGGGGGGCCTACGAGCAGTACTTC. Its translation: CASSHPRDGGAYEQYF.

The chain uses TRBV5-1 and TRBJ1-2, with D maybe TRBD1 (5 bases). This CDR3 has 11 residues. V was pared by 5 bases and J by 8 bases, with 10 bases between. Germline lookup yields CDR1 SGHRS and CDR2 YFSETQ. Written as DNA, the CDR3 is TGCGCCAGCAGGTCAGGGCTCGGCTACACCTTC. Its translation: CASRSGLGYTF.

The chain links TRBV7-8 to TRBJ1-5; tentatively, D is TRBD1 (6 bases). Trimming cost V 5 bases and J 0 bases, with 14 bases left between them. CDR1 is SGHVS and CDR2 is FQNEAQ in the germline V gene. The CDR3 is 16 residues long. The CDR3 DNA sequence: TGTGCCAGCAGCCCATGGACAGTTACTAGCAATCAGCCCCAGCATTTT. Protein: CASSPWTVTSNQPQHF.

The chain combines TRBV5-6 with TRBJ2-2; D is perhaps TRBD1 (5 bases). CDR3 length: 15 residues. Trimming pared 2 bases from V and 4 bases from J, leaving 12 bases between. CDR1 and CDR2 (germline): SGHDT, YYEEEE. In DNA, the CDR3 is TGTGCCAGCAGCTTAAGCCCAGGGCGCACCGGGGAGCTGTTTTTT. Amino acid sequence: CASSLSPGRTGELFF.

V is TRBV28 and J is TRBJ2-3; 10 bases map to TRBD1. Germline V gene lookup returns CDR1 MDHEN and CDR2 SYDVKM. With 5 bases clipped from V and 7 bases from J, the junction kept 12 bases outside the gene matches. The CDR3 loop spans 16 amino acids. The DNA of the CDR3 is TGTGCCAGCAGTACACCGGGACAGGGGATGGAGAATACGCAGTATTTT. This gives the protein CASSTPGQGMENTQYF.

This clone was detected only once. This chain connects TRBV5-4 to TRBJ2-7; 8 positions agree with TRBD1. Unmatched junction bases numbered 9, after V lost 1 base and J lost 9 bases. CDR3 size: 14 residues. Germline CDR1 reads SGHNT; CDR2 reads YYREEE (reference sequence). CDR3 DNA sequence: TGTGCCAGCAGCTTGAGAGGACAGGGTTTAGGGCAGTACTTC. Protein: CASSLRGQGLGQYF.

This chain joins TRBV7-2 and TRBJ2-3; 7 bases map to TRBD2. This CDR3 spans 14 amino acids. The V segment lost 5 bases and the J segment 1 base; nucleotides outside the gene matches: 3. Per germline, CDR1 SGHTA and CDR2 FQGNSA. Written as DNA, the CDR3 is TGTGCCAGCAGCCTCAGCGGGGGCACAGATACGCAGTATTTT. It encodes CASSLSGGTDTQYF.

This sequence joins TRBV4-1 and TRBJ2-2; 9 positions match TRBD2. The CDR3 extends over 17 amino acids. CDR1 MGHRA and CDR2 YSYEKL come from the germline V gene. The V and J ends lost 1 base and 5 bases, in that order; junction bases with no gene match: 8. CDR3 nucleotide sequence: TGCGCCAGCAGCCAAGCGTCAGCGGGAGGCGGAACCGGGGAGCTGTTTTTT. Its protein is CASSQASAGGGTGELFF.

This rearrangement joins TRBV28 to TRBJ2-4; the D gene is possibly TRBD2 (6 bases). Trimming cost V 5 bases and J 5 bases, with 19 bases left between them. The CDR3 spans 16 residues. CDR1 MDHEN and CDR2 SYDVKM come from the germline V gene. CDR3 nucleotide sequence: TGTGCCAGCAGTCGCCTGGGCAGGGACTTCCAAAACATTCAGTACTTC. Amino acids: CASSRLGRDFQNIQYF.

In the case of this clone: Other nucleotide sequences from this sample produce the same CDR3. The chain carries TRBV18 and TRBJ2-7; a possible D gene is TRBD2 (6 bases). Germline V gene data show CDR1 as KGHSH and CDR2 as LQKENI. The V end was cut by 0 bases, the J end by 0 bases, with 9 bases between. The CDR3 length is 15 residues. This CDR3 reads CASSPPGGSSYEQYF. The CDR3 nucleotides are TGTGCCAGCTCACCACCGGGGGGTAGCTCCTACGAGCAGTACTTC.

The chain recombines TRBV6-5 with TRBJ2-1; TRBD2 matches at 7 bases. In germline, CDR1 is MNHEY, CDR2 SVGAGI. V lost 5 bases to trimming and J lost 6 bases; unmatched junction nucleotides: 7. This CDR3 has 14 residues. CDR3 sequence: CASSRRTSVNEQFF. CDR3 bases: TGTGCCAGCAGTCGTCGGACTAGTGTCAATGAGCAGTTCTTC.

This clone was counted once. The V and J genes are TRBV27 and TRBJ1-5; D is undetermined. V lost 3 bases and J lost 9, with 9 bases in between. The CDR3 runs to 12 residues. CDR1 and CDR2 (germline): MNHEY, SMNVEV (reference sequence). Here the CDR3 reads CASSFSGGPQHF. In DNA, the CDR3 is TGTGCCAGCAGTTTCTCTGGAGGGCCCCAGCATTTT.

This sequence joins TRBV29-1 and TRBJ2-5; 8 nucleotides agree with TRBD2. The length of the CDR3 is 15 residues. Germline assignment: CDR1 SQVTM and CDR2 ANQGSEA. V lost 3 bases, J lost 5 bases, and 11 bases stayed unmatched. The CDR3 region is CSVESRGLVGETQYF. The DNA of the CDR3 is TGCAGCGTTGAGTCCCGGGGACTAGTAGGGGAGACCCAGTACTTC.

J is TRBJ2-2 and V is TRBV19; 11 bases map to TRBD1. This CDR3 has 17 residues. Germline CDR1 reads LNHDA; CDR2 reads SQIVND (reference sequence). V shed 2 bases, J shed 10 bases, and the junction held 12 bases outside the gene matches. CDR3 coding DNA: TGTGCCAGTAGTATACTTTCATGGGACAGGGGGACTAAGGAGCTGTTTTTT. It translates to CASSILSWDRGTKELFF. Full variable domain (remainder filled in from reference TRBV19 and TRBJ2-2): DGGITQSPKYLFRKEGQNVTLSCEQNLNHDAMYWYRQDPGQGLRLIYYSQIVNDFQKGDIAEGYSVSREKKESFPLTVTSAQKNPTAFYLCASSILSWDRGTKELFFGEGSRLTVL.

The CDR3 bases are TGTGCCAGCAGCTTTGAGGGCCCTAGGACTGAAGCTTTCTTT. Protein: CASSFEGPRTEAFF. The chain has TRBV7-9 and TRBJ1-1; no clear D gene. Germline V lookup: CDR1 SEHNR, CDR2 FQNEAQ (reference sequence). There are 14 residues in the CDR3. Trimming took 3 bases from V and 5 from J, leaving 13 bases between them.

The V call is TRBV5-4, the J call TRBJ1-1, with 8 bases that match TRBD1. The V segment lost 4 bases and the J segment 1 base; nucleotides outside the gene matches: 9. Germline assignment: CDR1 SGHNT and CDR2 YYREEE (reference sequence). The CDR3 contains 16 residues. This chain's CDR3 is CASSPRTGKGNTEAFF. CDR3 DNA: TGTGCCAGCAGCCCCCGGACAGGGAAGGGGAACACTGAAGCTTTCTTT.

This chain uses TRBV2 with TRBJ1-1; D uncertain. Germline V CDR1 and CDR2: SNHLY, FYNNEI. This CDR3 comprises 14 residues. Deletions cut 2 bases from V and 2 bases from J, with 9 bases between. The CDR3 nucleotides read TGTGCCAGCAGTGAAACACCACGTAACACTGAAGCTTTCTTT. It specifies CASSETPRNTEAFF.

The chain links TRBV10-3 to TRBJ2-5; 11 positions match TRBD2. Germline V gene data show CDR1 as ENHRY and CDR2 as SYGVKD. This CDR3 has 15 residues. J lost 1 base, V lost 3 bases, and 1 base had no gene match. The CDR3 protein is CAISDTSGGQETQYF. The CDR3 region has the DNA TGTGCCATCAGTGATACTAGCGGGGGCCAAGAGACCCAGTACTTC.

V usage is TRBV6-1 and J usage is TRBJ2-4, with D unresolved. CDR3 length: 14 residues. Germline loops: CDR1 MNHNS, CDR2 SASEGT. Trimming stripped 2 bases from V and 6 bases from J, with 11 bases between. The CDR3: CASSETSSINIQYF. In nucleotides, the CDR3 is TGTGCCAGCAGTGAAACGTCCAGTATAAACATTCAGTACTTC.